This TCR beta chain was sequenced during a study of blood T cells in healthy people across ages. This clonotype occurred a few times. A J-beta primer mix and a sample-barcoded 5' primer were used in a second PCR of about 7 to 12 cycles. Researchers report that a template-switch adaptor with 12 random nucleotides tagged each cDNA molecule. TCRdb re-derived calls from the 5' RACE reads in MiXCR, one entry per CDR3 protein. The sample has some 1.4 million distinct CDR3 sequences, around 42% seen once. CDR3 length equals 17 residues. Germline V gene lookup returns CDR1 SGHAT and CDR2 FQNNGV. V shed 6 bases and J 2 bases; nucleotides not matched to a gene: 14.

The source is a young woman in good health. The J gene is TRBJ2-3, the V gene TRBV11-2; 7 nucleotides align to TRBD2. Sequencing was carried out using blood. In DNA form, the CDR3 reads TGTGCCAGCAGTCAAGGGCTAGCGGACCCATCCACAGATACGCAGTATTTT. Translated, it gives CASSQGLADPSTDTQYF. Using reference TRBV11-2 and TRBJ2-3 for the parts outside the CDR3, the full variable domain is EAGVAQSPRYKIIEKRQSVAFWCNPISGHATLYWYQQILGQGPKLLIQFQNNGVVDDSQLPKDRFSAERLKGVDSTLKIQPAKLEDSAVYLCASSQGLADPSTDTQYFGPGTRLTVL.